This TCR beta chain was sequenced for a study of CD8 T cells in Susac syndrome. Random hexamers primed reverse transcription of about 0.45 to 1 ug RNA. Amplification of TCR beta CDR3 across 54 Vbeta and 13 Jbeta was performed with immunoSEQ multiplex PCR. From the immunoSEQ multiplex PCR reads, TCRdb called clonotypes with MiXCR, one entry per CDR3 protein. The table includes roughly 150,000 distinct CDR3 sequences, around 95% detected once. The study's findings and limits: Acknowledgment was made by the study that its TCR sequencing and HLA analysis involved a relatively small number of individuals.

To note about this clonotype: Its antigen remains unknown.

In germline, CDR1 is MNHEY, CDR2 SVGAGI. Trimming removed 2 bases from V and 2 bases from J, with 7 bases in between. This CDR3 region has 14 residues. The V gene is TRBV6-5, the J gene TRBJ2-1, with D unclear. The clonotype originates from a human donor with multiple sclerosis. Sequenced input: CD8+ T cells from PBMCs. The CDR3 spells CASSYGQTYNEQFF. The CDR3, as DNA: TGTGCCAGCAGTTACGGGCAGACCTACAATGAGCAGTTCTTC.